Listed here are 21 T cell receptor beta chains from one sample, sequenced in a study of blood T cells in healthy people across ages. The use of a sample-barcoded 5' primer and a J-beta primer mix characterized a second PCR of about 6 to 11 cycles. TCRdb reprocessed the 5' RACE reads via MiXCR and lists one record per CDR3 protein. The sample yields over 1.5 million distinct CDR3 sequences, around half seen once. The sequenced sample was blood. The receptors here all came from a woman aged 35 to 49 in good health.

The sample holds a few counts of this clonotype. The chain is built from TRBV20-1 and TRBJ2-4; 13 bases align to TRBD2. The assigned J gene may be wrong: the sequence end matches TRBJ2-7 better. Germline V gene sequence: CDR1 DFQATT, CDR2 SNEGSKA (reference sequence). This CDR3 region has 13 residues. DNA of the CDR3: TGCAGTGCGTGGACTAGCGGGGGTTACGAGCAGTACTTC. Its translation: CSAWTSGGYEQYF.

The rearrangement uses TRBV15 and TRBJ1-5; D call uncertain. In germline, CDR1 is LNHNV, CDR2 YYDKDF (reference sequence). This CDR3 spans 15 amino acids. The V end was cut by 0 bases, the J end by 4 bases, with 10 bases between. The CDR3 nucleotides read TGTGCCACCAGCAGAGAACGGGGTGTTAATCAGCCCCAGCATTTT. Translation gives CATSRERGVNQPQHF.

The CDR3 region has the DNA TGCAGTGCTCCCAGGGGATCGGGAGAGACCCAGTACTTC. Protein: CSAPRGSGETQYF. This rearrangement joins TRBV20-1 to TRBJ2-5, with D perhaps TRBD1 (6 bases). The CDR3 contains 13 residues. Germline loops: CDR1 DFQATT, CDR2 SNEGSKA (reference sequence). Trimming took 5 bases from V and 4 from J, leaving 14 bases between them.

The chain uses TRBV7-9 and TRBJ2-5; D remains unclear. CDR1 SEHNR and CDR2 FQNEAQ come from the germline V gene (reference sequence). CDR3 length: 14 residues. V lost 5 bases to trimming and J lost 1 base, with 11 bases between them. The CDR3 protein is CASSTAPTQETQYF. Written as DNA, the CDR3 is TGTGCCAGCAGCACCGCACCGACCCAAGAGACCCAGTACTTC.

The genes are TRBV20-1 and TRBJ2-3; 9 bases match TRBD2. With V trimmed by 4 bases and J by 6 bases, 5 bases remained unmatched. The CDR3 runs to 13 residues. From germline, CDR1 is DFQATT and CDR2 SNEGSKA (reference sequence). The CDR3 is CSANGGGADTQYF. In DNA, the CDR3 is TGCAGTGCTAATGGCGGGGGGGCGGATACGCAGTATTTT.

This clonotype was observed a few times. V and J are TRBV15 and TRBJ2-4; D might be TRBD2 (7 bases). The germline V gene encodes CDR1 LNHNV and CDR2 YYDKDF (reference sequence). The CDR3 loop spans 17 amino acids. The V and J ends lost 0 bases and 8 bases respectively, with 20 bases between them. The DNA for the CDR3 is TGTGCCACCAGCAGAGATGATTGGCAGGGGAGGGGTGACATTCAGTACTTC. Translated, it gives CATSRDDWQGRGDIQYF.

The rearrangement uses TRBV28 and TRBJ2-1, with D uncertain. Looked up from germline, CDR1 is MDHEN and CDR2 is SYDVKM. There are 12 residues in the CDR3. V lost 8 bases and J 6 bases, leaving 11 bases between the germline ends. The CDR3 coding sequence is TGTGCCAGCGTCAAGCGTCCCAATGAGCAGTTCTTC. It translates to CASVKRPNEQFF.

J is TRBJ1-2 and V is TRBV5-1; 7 positions match TRBD1. Germline trimming cut 5 bases from V and 5 bases from J; bases unmatched to any gene: 9. CDR1 and CDR2 (germline): SGHRS, YFSETQ. CDR3 size: 14 residues. This CDR3 is CASRRTGTDYGYTF. For the CDR3, the DNA is TGCGCCAGCAGACGGACGGGGACAGATTATGGCTACACCTTC. Filled out from reference TRBV5-1 and TRBJ1-2, the complete variable domain reads KAGVTQTPRYLIKTRGQQVTLSCSPISGHRSVSWYQQTPGQGLQFLFEYFSETQRNKGNFPGRFSGRQFSNSRSEMNVSTLELGDSALYLCASRRTGTDYGYTFGSGTRLTVV.

CDR3 nucleotide sequence: TGTGCCAGCAGCTCCGCGGGGGGACCGGAAACCTACGAGCAGTACTTC. Translating it yields CASSSAGGPETYEQYF. The chain carries TRBV13 and TRBJ2-5; TRBD2 agrees at 8 bases. The J call may be mistaken, given a closer DNA end match to TRBJ2-7. This CDR3 has 16 amino acids. Germline loops: CDR1 PRHDT, CDR2 FYEKMQ (reference sequence).

This clonotype has more than one count but fewer than ten. The chain employs TRBV7-2 and TRBJ2-3, with 10 positions matching TRBD2. The CDR3 consists of 16 residues. Germline CDR1 is SGHTA and CDR2 is FQGNSA. J gave up 4 bases and V 5 bases, and 9 bases lay outside the gene matches. The DNA for the CDR3 is TGTGCCAGCAGCCCCGGGACTAGCGATCCGGCAGATACGCAGTATTTT. This encodes CASSPGTSDPADTQYF.

This clonotype was seen a handful of times. J is TRBJ2-5 and V is TRBV12-3 or TRBV12-4; 8 nucleotides align to TRBD2. V dropped 5 bases and J dropped 2; count of bases not matched to a gene: 7. This CDR3 is built from 15 residues. This CDR3 is CASSPMRGAQETQYF. The CDR3, as DNA: TGTGCCAGCAGTCCCATGCGGGGGGCTCAAGAGACCCAGTACTTC.

The chain links TRBV6-6 to TRBJ1-1; no clear D. Per germline, CDR1 MNHNY and CDR2 SVGAGI (reference sequence). The length of the CDR3 is 15 residues. Trimming left V 0 bases short and J 6 bases short, with 14 bases between. The CDR3 region is CASSYSARARAEAFF. DNA of the CDR3: TGTGCCAGCAGTTACTCAGCAAGAGCTAGGGCTGAAGCTTTCTTT.

The V and J genes are TRBV6-6 and TRBJ1-6; D is unresolved. V gave up 4 bases and J gave up 14 bases, with 12 bases separating them. The germline gives CDR1 MNHNY, CDR2 SVGAGI (reference sequence). The CDR3 runs 12 residues. The CDR3 here is CASSFADLSLHF. Written as DNA, the CDR3 is TGTGCCAGCAGTTTCGCGGACCTTTCCCTCCACTTT.

This rearrangement joins TRBV29-1 to TRBJ2-3; 10 bases are shared with TRBD1. This CDR3 spans 14 amino acids. V shed 6 bases and J 3 bases; nucleotides not matched to a gene: 6. CDR1 SQVTM and CDR2 ANQGSEA come from the germline V gene. This chain's CDR3 is CSVQGGQGTDTQYF. The CDR3 DNA reads TGCAGCGTCCAGGGGGGACAGGGGACAGATACGCAGTATTTT.

In its sample, this clonotype was seen a few times. This sequence joins TRBV6-1 and TRBJ1-2, with 12 bases that match TRBD1. V lost 7 bases to trimming and J lost 5 bases; unmatched junction nucleotides: 17. Germline CDR1 is MNHNS and CDR2 is SASEGT. The CDR3 is made up of 18 amino acids. The DNA for the CDR3 is TGTGCCAGCACCCGGGGGACAGGGGGCTCCGGAAGCGGGTATGGCTACACCTTC. It codes for CASTRGTGGSGSGYGYTF.

This clonotype was observed a handful of times. This rearrangement joins TRBV19 to TRBJ2-6; no reliable D call. Trimming cost V 4 bases and J 4 bases, with 20 bases left between them. The germline CDR1 and CDR2 sequences are LNHDA and SQIVND (reference sequence). This CDR3 is built from 18 residues. CDR3 nucleotides: TGTGCCAGTAGTACCACCACGATGACCCACGGAGGGGCCAACGTCCTGACTTTC. It codes for CASSTTTMTHGGANVLTF.

This clonotype came up a few times. This chain's CDR3 is CASSLELIAGGPGDEQFF. CDR3 DNA sequence: TGTGCCAGCAGCTTAGAGCTAATAGCGGGGGGGCCAGGCGATGAGCAGTTCTTC. V usage is TRBV13 and J usage is TRBJ2-1; 11 positions match TRBD2. This CDR3 is built from 18 residues. V lost 1 base and J lost 8; bases outside the gene matches: 13. Per germline, CDR1 PRHDT and CDR2 FYEKMQ (reference sequence).

The chain recombines TRBV6-2 or TRBV6-3 with TRBJ2-7; D gene unclear. V was cut by 5 bases and J by 2 bases, with 16 bases left in between. This CDR3 comprises 15 residues. Germline CDR1 is MNHEY and CDR2 is SVGEGT. The CDR3 DNA sequence: TGTGCCAGCAGTGGGTCCGCGGTGCGAACCTACGAGCAGTACTTC. It codes for CASSGSAVRTYEQYF.

Regarding this clonotype: A junction boundary mismatches the germline segment, possibly from a read error. The rearrangement uses TRBV10-3 and TRBJ1-5; D remains unclear. This CDR3 region has 13 residues. CDR1 and CDR2 (germline): ENHRY, SYGVKD. CDR3 in amino acids: CAISVSPNQPQHF. The CDR3 DNA follows: TGCGCCATCAGTGTATCTCCCAATCAGCCCCAGCATTTT.

This clonotype has just one count. One end of the junction varies from germline; a read error may be responsible. For the CDR3, the DNA is TGCGCCAGCAGCCAAGAACGGGCTACGGGTCAGGAAGCCAAAAACATTCAGTACTTT. The encoded protein is CASSQERATGQEAKNIQYF. The chain employs TRBV4-1 and TRBJ2-4; D uncertain. The V gene's germline CDR1 is MGHRA and CDR2 YSYEKL. The CDR3 totals 19 residues.

This clonotype was counted only a few times. This chain joins TRBV24-1 and TRBJ1-5; 7 nucleotides line up with TRBD1. After removal of 3 bases from V and 5 bases from J, the junction contained 6 bases not matched to a gene. From germline, CDR1 is KGHDR and CDR2 SFDVKD. The CDR3 totals 15 residues. The CDR3 is CATSDPGQPYQPQHF. The CDR3 nucleotides are TGTGCCACCAGTGATCCGGGACAGCCGTATCAGCCCCAGCATTTT.